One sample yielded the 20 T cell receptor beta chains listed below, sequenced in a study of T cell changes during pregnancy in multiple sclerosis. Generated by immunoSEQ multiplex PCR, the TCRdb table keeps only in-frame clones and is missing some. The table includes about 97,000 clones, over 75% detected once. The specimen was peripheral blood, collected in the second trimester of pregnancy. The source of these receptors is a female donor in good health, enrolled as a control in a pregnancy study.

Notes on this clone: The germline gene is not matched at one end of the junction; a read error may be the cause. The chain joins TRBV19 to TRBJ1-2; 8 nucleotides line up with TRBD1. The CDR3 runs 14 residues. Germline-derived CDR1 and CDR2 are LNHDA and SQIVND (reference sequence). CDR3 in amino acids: CASSLDPAGGRTDF. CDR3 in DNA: TGTGCCAGTAGTCTAGATCCGGCAGGGGGCCGCACTGATTTC.

This chain's CDR3 is CASSLARDLSYEQYF. The CDR3 DNA sequence: TGTGCCAGCAGCTTAGCGCGGGACCTATCCTACGAGCAGTACTTC. This chain uses TRBV7-2 with TRBJ2-7; D is perhaps TRBD2 (6 bases). Germline CDR1 is SGHTA and CDR2 is FQGNSA. This CDR3 has 15 amino acids. V lost 0 bases and J lost 1, with 10 bases in between.

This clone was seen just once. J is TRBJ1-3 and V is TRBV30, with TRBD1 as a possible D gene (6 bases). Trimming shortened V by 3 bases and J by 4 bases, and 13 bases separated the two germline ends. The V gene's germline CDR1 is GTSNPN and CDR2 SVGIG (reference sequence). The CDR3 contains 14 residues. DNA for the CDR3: TGTGCCTGGAGGTCAACAGGGTTCGGAAACACCATATATTTT. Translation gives CAWRSTGFGNTIYF.

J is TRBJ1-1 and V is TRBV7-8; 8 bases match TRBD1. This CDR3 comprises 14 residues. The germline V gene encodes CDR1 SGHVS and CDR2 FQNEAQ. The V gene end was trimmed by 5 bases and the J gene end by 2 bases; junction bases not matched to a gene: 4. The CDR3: CASSTGQGNTEAFF. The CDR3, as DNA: TGTGCCAGCAGCACAGGACAGGGAAACACTGAAGCTTTCTTT.

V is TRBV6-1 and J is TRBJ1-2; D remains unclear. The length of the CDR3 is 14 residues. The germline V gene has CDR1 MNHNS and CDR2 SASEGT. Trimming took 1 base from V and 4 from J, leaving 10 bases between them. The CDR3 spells CASSEGTLVYGYTF. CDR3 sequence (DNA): TGTGCCAGCAGTGAAGGGACTCTGGTCTATGGCTACACCTTC.

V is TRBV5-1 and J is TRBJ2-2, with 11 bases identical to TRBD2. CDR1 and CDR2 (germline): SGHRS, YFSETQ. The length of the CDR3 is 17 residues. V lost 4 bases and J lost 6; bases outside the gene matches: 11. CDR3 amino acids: CASSGGLAGILAGELFF. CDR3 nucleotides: TGCGCCAGCAGCGGCGGACTAGCGGGTATTCTGGCCGGGGAGCTGTTTTTT.

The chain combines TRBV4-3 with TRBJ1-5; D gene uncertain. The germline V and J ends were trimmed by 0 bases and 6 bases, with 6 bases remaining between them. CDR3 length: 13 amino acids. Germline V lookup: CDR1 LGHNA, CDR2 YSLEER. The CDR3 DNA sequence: TGCGCCAGCAGCCAAGATTACGGTCAGCCCCAGCATTTT. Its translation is CASSQDYGQPQHF.

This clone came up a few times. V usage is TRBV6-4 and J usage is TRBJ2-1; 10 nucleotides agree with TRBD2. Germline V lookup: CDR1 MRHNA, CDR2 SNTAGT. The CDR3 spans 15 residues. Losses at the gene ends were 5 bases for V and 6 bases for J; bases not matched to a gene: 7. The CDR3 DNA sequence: TGTGCCAGCAGTAAAAGCGGGGGGGCCGGCAATGAGCAGTTCTTC. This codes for CASSKSGGAGNEQFF.

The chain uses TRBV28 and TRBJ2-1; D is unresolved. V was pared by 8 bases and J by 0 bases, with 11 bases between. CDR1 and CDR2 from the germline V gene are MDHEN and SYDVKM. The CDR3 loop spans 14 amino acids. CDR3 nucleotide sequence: TGTGCCAGCTTATCCCCGAGCTCCTACAATGAGCAGTTCTTC. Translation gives CASLSPSSYNEQFF.

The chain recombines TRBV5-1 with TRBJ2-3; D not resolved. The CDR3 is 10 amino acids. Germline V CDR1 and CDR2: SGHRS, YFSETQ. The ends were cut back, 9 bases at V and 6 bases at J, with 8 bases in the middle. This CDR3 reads CANPGDTQYF. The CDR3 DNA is TGCGCCAACCCCGGGGATACGCAGTATTTT.

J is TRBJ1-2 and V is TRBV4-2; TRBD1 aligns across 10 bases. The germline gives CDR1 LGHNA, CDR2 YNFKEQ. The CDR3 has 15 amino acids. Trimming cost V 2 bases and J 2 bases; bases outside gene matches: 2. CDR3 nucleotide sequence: TGTGCCAGCAGCCAAAGGGGACAGGGGAACTATGGCTACACCTTC. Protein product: CASSQRGQGNYGYTF.

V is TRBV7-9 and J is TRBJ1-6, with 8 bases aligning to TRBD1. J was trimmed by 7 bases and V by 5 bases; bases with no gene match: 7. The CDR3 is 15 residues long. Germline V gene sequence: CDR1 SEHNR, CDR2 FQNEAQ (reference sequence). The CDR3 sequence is CASSQGAGTNSPLHF. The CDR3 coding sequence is TGTGCCAGCAGCCAGGGGGCAGGGACGAATTCACCCCTCCACTTT.

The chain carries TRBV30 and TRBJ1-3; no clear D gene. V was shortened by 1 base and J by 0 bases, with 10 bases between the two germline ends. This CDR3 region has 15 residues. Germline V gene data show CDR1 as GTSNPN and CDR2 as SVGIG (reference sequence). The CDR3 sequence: CAWSGRIGSGNTIYF. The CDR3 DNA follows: TGTGCCTGGAGTGGGAGAATAGGCTCTGGAAACACCATATATTTT.

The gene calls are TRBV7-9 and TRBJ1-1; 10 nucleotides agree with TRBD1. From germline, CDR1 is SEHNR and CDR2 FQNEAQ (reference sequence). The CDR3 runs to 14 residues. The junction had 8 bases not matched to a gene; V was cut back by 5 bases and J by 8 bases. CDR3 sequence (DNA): TGTGCCAGCAGCCCGACCGGGACAGGGGACGAAGCTTTCTTT. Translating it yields CASSPTGTGDEAFF.

CDR3 in DNA: TGTGCCAGCAGTGAGTTGACAGTTGAGAGTGGCTACACCTTC. Translated, it gives CASSELTVESGYTF. The V gene is TRBV2, the J gene TRBJ1-2; TRBD1 might be the D (5 bases). The CDR3 runs 14 residues. Trimming pared 3 bases from V and 7 bases from J, leaving 15 bases between. CDR1 is SNHLY, CDR2 FYNNEI, per germline.

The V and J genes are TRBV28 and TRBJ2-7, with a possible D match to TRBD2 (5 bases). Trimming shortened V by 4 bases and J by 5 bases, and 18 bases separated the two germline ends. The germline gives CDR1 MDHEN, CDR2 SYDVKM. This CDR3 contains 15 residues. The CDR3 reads CASSSPDSPRDEQYF. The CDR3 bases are TGTGCCAGCAGTTCCCCGGACTCCCCCAGAGACGAGCAGTACTTC.

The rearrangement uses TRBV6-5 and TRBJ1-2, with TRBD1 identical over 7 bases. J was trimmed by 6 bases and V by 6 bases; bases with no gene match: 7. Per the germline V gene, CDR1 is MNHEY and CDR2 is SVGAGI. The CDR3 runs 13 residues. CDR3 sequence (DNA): TGTGCCAGCAGGCTACAGGGGAGGCATGGCTACACCTTC. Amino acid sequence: CASRLQGRHGYTF.

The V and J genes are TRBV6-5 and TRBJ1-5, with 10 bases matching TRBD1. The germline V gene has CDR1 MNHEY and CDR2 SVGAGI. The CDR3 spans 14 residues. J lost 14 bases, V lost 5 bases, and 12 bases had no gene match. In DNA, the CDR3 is TGTGCCAGCAGTCCATCCGGGACAGGGGACGCGGAGCATTTT. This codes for CASSPSGTGDAEHF.

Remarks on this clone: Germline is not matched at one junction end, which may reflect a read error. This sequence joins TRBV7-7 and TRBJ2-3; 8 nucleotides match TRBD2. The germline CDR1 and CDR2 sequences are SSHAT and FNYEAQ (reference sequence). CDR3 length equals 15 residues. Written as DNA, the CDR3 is TGTGCTAGCAGCCCGGGAGGGCCCTCCGCAGATACGCAGTATTTT. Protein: CASSPGGPSADTQYF.

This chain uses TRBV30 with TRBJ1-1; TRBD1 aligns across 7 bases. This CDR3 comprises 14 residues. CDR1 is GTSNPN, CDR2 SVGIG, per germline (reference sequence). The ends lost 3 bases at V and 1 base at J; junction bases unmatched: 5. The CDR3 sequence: CAWSRGQQNTEAFF. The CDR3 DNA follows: TGTGCCTGGAGCCGGGGACAGCAGAACACTGAAGCTTTCTTT.